This T cell receptor beta chain was recovered during a study of blood T cells in healthy people across ages. This CDR3 has 13 amino acids. Trimming took 1 base from V and 7 from J, leaving 8 bases between them. Looked up from germline, CDR1 is SGHTA and CDR2 is FQGTGA. For the second PCR, which ran for about 6 to 12 cycles, a sample-barcoded 5' primer and a J-beta primer mix were used. With 12 random nucleotides, a template-switch adaptor tagged each individual cDNA molecule. TCRdb re-analysed the 5' RACE reads in MiXCR, keeping a single row per CDR3 protein. The sample lists 780,000 or so distinct CDR3 sequences; approximately 60% were seen once.

This chain joins TRBV7-3 and TRBJ2-1; D is uncertain. This TCR came from a man aged 35 to 55 in good health. Input material: blood. DNA for the CDR3: TGTGCCAGCAGCTTAATAATGGGGAATGAGCAGTTCTTC. It codes for CASSLIMGNEQFF.